Shown below are 26 T cell receptor beta chains from a single sample sequenced in a study of cytomegalovirus exposure and HLA in healthy donors. Amplification used 60 Vbeta primers and 13 Jbeta primers. Libraries were prepared by immunoSEQ multiplex PCR; TCRdb keeps only in-frame clonotypes and omits some of them. The sample shows under 150,000 clones, approximately 80% of them seen only once. The material sequenced was PBMCs. The origin of the receptors is a woman in her thirties or forties in good health and CMV-seronegative.

V is TRBV28 and J is TRBJ1-3; no definite D call. CDR1 and CDR2 from the germline V gene are MDHEN and SYDVKM. Trimming left V 2 bases short and J 0 bases short, with 8 bases between. The CDR3 consists of 15 residues. Written as DNA, the CDR3 is TGTGCCAGCAGTTTAATACAGACCTCTGGAAACACCATATATTTT. Its protein product is CASSLIQTSGNTIYF. Drawing the rest from reference TRBV28 and TRBJ1-3, the complete variable domain is DVKVTQSSRYLVKRTGEKVFLECVQDMDHENMFWYRQDPGLGLRLIYFSYDVKMKEKGDIPEGYSVSREKKERFSLILESASTNQTSMYLCASSLIQTSGNTIYFGEGSWLTVV.

Comments on this clone: The junction shows a germline mismatch at one end, possibly a read error. The chain is built from TRBV7-9 and TRBJ2-7; D is possibly TRBD2 (6 bases). The CDR3 sequence is 15 residues long. In germline, CDR1 is SEHNR, CDR2 FQNEAQ (reference sequence). As DNA, the CDR3 is TGTTCCAGCAGCTCCATCGGGAGATCCCCCTACGAGCAGTACTTC. Encoded protein: CSSSSIGRSPYEQYF.

V usage is TRBV6-5 and J usage is TRBJ2-7; 7 nucleotides align to TRBD1. V was clipped by 7 bases and J by 3 bases; unmatched bases: 9. The CDR3 runs to 14 residues. Germline CDR1 is MNHEY and CDR2 is SVGAGI. The CDR3 sequence is CASTDRVGSYEQYF. Written as DNA, the CDR3 is TGTGCCAGCACCGACAGGGTAGGAAGCTACGAGCAGTACTTC.

In this sample, this clone turned up a few times. The rearrangement uses TRBV7-7 and TRBJ1-4, with D maybe TRBD1 (5 bases). V was pared by 1 base and J by 2 bases, with 8 bases between. The V gene's germline CDR1 is SSHAT and CDR2 FNYEAQ (reference sequence). This CDR3 contains 15 residues. CDR3 nucleotides: TGTGCCAGCAGCTTAGGGGGCACTACTAATGAAAAACTGTTTTTT. Protein sequence: CASSLGGTTNEKLFF.

This chain uses TRBV19 with TRBJ1-5; D not resolved. The CDR3 is 15 residues long. Germline V gene lookup returns CDR1 LNHDA and CDR2 SQIVND (reference sequence). The V end was cut by 5 bases, the J end by 5 bases, with 16 bases between. CDR3 amino acids: CASSWSMVRDQPQHF. CDR3 in DNA: TGTGCCAGTAGTTGGTCTATGGTGCGGGATCAGCCCCAGCATTTT.

This chain uses TRBV7-6 with TRBJ2-7, with TRBD1 as a possible D gene (5 bases). From germline, CDR1 is SGHVS and CDR2 FNYEAQ. V lost 2 bases and J 5 bases, leaving 7 bases between the germline ends. This CDR3 is 12 amino acids long. CDR3 in amino acids: CASSLLGDEQYF. CDR3 in DNA: TGTGCCAGCAGCTTATTAGGGGACGAGCAGTACTTC. Drawing the rest from reference TRBV7-6 and TRBJ2-7, the complete variable domain is GAGVSQSPRYKVTKRGQDVALRCDPISGHVSLYWYRQALGQGPEFLTYFNYEAQQDKSGLPNDRFSAERPEGSISTLTIQRTEQRDSAMYRCASSLLGDEQYFGPGTRLTVT.

The chain combines TRBV7-9 with TRBJ1-2; TRBD1 might be the D (6 bases). CDR1 and CDR2 from the germline V gene are SEHNR and FQNEAQ (reference sequence). Trimming took off 1 base at V and 4 bases at J, with 10 bases between the two ends. The CDR3 covers 14 residues. CDR3 nucleotides: TGTGCCAGCAGCTTAGTGGGGGGGCCCTATGGCTACACCTTC. This sequence encodes CASSLVGGPYGYTF. The full variable domain, in which reference TRBV7-9 and TRBJ1-2 provide the parts outside the CDR3, is DTGVSQNPRHKITKRGQNVTFRCDPISEHNRLYWYRQTLGQGPEFLTYFQNEAQLEKSRLLSDRFSAERPKGSFSTLEIQRTEQGDSAMYLCASSLVGGPYGYTFGSGTRLTVV.

The V call is TRBV5-1, the J call TRBJ1-4; 8 nucleotides align to TRBD1. Germline V gene data show CDR1 as SGHRS and CDR2 as YFSETQ. V lost 4 bases, J lost 8 bases, and 13 bases stayed unmatched. The CDR3 length is 16 residues. The CDR3 reads CASSAATGAAGEKLFF. The CDR3 DNA reads as TGCGCCAGCAGCGCAGCGACAGGGGCAGCGGGGGAAAAACTGTTTTTT.

A few counts support this clone. The V gene is TRBV5-1, the J gene TRBJ1-1, with D unresolved. The CDR3 runs to 14 residues. CDR1 SGHRS and CDR2 YFSETQ come from the germline V gene. The V end lost 0 bases, the J end lost 1 base, and 7 bases lay between the germline ends. The CDR3 sequence: CASSLDRQNTEAFF. The CDR3 coding sequence is TGCGCCAGCAGCTTGGACAGACAGAACACTGAAGCTTTCTTT.

This clone occurred a few times. The genes are TRBV6-1 and TRBJ1-1; D may be TRBD1 (6 bases). V dropped 2 bases and J dropped 4 bases, with 17 bases sitting between them. In germline, CDR1 is MNHNS, CDR2 SASEGT. This CDR3 contains 16 residues. CDR3 region: CASSEPGEGGSTEAFF. CDR3 sequence (DNA): TGTGCCAGCAGTGAACCAGGTGAAGGGGGAAGCACTGAAGCTTTCTTT.

This clone was detected only a few times. The chain joins TRBV6-1 to TRBJ2-2; 10 bases fit TRBD1. The germline gives CDR1 MNHNS, CDR2 SASEGT. This CDR3 comprises 17 residues. Losses at the gene ends were 3 bases for V and 4 bases for J; bases not matched to a gene: 8. The CDR3 loop reads CASSDATGTGVTGELFF. The CDR3 DNA follows: TGTGCCAGCAGTGACGCCACCGGGACAGGGGTCACCGGGGAGCTGTTTTTT.

This chain uses TRBV4-1 with TRBJ1-1, with TRBD1 matching 8 bases. V lost 2 bases and J lost 4; bases outside the gene matches: 12. Germline CDR1 MGHRA, CDR2 YSYEKL. This CDR3 contains 17 residues. CDR3 in amino acids: CASSQPPPGGQSTEAFF. CDR3 bases: TGCGCCAGCAGCCAACCTCCCCCAGGGGGCCAGAGCACTGAAGCTTTCTTT.

Concerning this clone itself: Other DNA sequences within the sample encode an identical CDR3. V usage is TRBV29-1 and J usage is TRBJ2-1; D gene uncertain. Per the germline V gene, CDR1 is SQVTM and CDR2 is ANQGSEA. This CDR3 comprises 12 residues. CDR3 in amino acids: CSAQDSYNEQFF. The CDR3 DNA reads TGCTCTGCGCAGGACTCCTACAATGAGCAGTTCTTC.

The chain is built from TRBV5-1 and TRBJ2-1, with 7 positions matching TRBD1. The CDR3 loop spans 12 amino acids. With 4 bases clipped from V and 7 bases from J, the junction kept 2 bases outside the gene matches. CDR1 is SGHRS and CDR2 is YFSETQ in the germline V gene. CDR3 region: CASSIQGNEQFF. The CDR3 bases are TGCGCCAGCAGCATACAGGGGAATGAGCAGTTCTTC.

The chain links TRBV6-1 to TRBJ1-1; TRBD1 matches 9 bases. CDR3 length: 14 residues. The germline V gene encodes CDR1 MNHNS and CDR2 SASEGT. Trimming cost V 5 bases and J 8 bases; bases outside gene matches: 9. This chain's CDR3 is CASSTGTGWMEAFF. CDR3 DNA: TGTGCCAGCAGTACCGGGACAGGGTGGATGGAAGCTTTCTTT.

This clone appeared once. The genes are TRBV6-4 and TRBJ2-2; D remains ambiguous. This CDR3 has 13 residues. Deletions cut 3 bases from V and 3 bases from J, with 5 bases between. Germline V gene data show CDR1 as MRHNA and CDR2 as SNTAGT. For the CDR3, the DNA is TGTGCCAGCAGTGATTCGGACACCGGGGAGCTGTTTTTT. Its protein product is CASSDSDTGELFF.

V gene TRBV6-1 combines with J gene TRBJ1-2; D gene unclear. The CDR3 length is 13 residues. In germline, CDR1 is MNHNS, CDR2 SASEGT. Trimming stripped 4 bases from V and 4 bases from J, with 10 bases between. The chain's CDR3 is CASSGTISYGYTF. Here the CDR3 DNA reads TGTGCCAGCAGTGGGACTATTTCCTATGGCTACACCTTC.

The chain employs TRBV5-1 and TRBJ1-2; tentatively, D is TRBD1 (5 bases). Germline V gene data show CDR1 as SGHRS and CDR2 as YFSETQ. Trimming removed 0 bases at V and 7 bases at J, with 13 bases between. The CDR3 totals 14 residues. The CDR3 bases are TGCGCCAGCAGCTTGGATTCAGGGTCCTCTGGCTACACCTTC. Translated, it gives CASSLDSGSSGYTF. The variable domain in full, with the rest retrieved from reference TRBV5-1 and TRBJ1-2, is KAGVTQTPRYLIKTRGQQVTLSCSPISGHRSVSWYQQTPGQGLQFLFEYFSETQRNKGNFPGRFSGRQFSNSRSEMNVSTLELGDSALYLCASSLDSGSSGYTFGSGTRLTVV.

This clone was recorded a few times. This chain uses TRBV6-5 with TRBJ1-2, with D uncertain. CDR1 MNHEY and CDR2 SVGAGI come from the germline V gene. Trimming pared 2 bases from V and 12 bases from J, leaving 10 bases between. This CDR3 has 11 residues. CDR3 sequence reads: CASSYEGSHTF. In DNA, the CDR3 is TGTGCCAGCAGTTACGAGGGCTCTCACACCTTC.

V is TRBV5-4 and J is TRBJ2-1; TRBD1 agrees at 8 bases. This CDR3 has 17 amino acids. Germline assignment: CDR1 SGHNT and CDR2 YYREEE (reference sequence). The ends lost 5 bases at V and 2 bases at J; junction bases unmatched: 12. The CDR3 sequence: CASSTGGSGPPYNEQFF. In DNA form, the CDR3 reads TGTGCCAGCAGTACAGGGGGGTCGGGACCCCCCTACAATGAGCAGTTCTTC.

The chain links TRBV19 to TRBJ2-7; 7 bases are a match to TRBD2. The CDR3 sequence is 17 residues long. Germline trimming cut 6 bases from V and 6 bases from J; bases unmatched to any gene: 20. Germline V gene sequence: CDR1 LNHDA, CDR2 SQIVND (reference sequence). CDR3 sequence: CASSTHPTERDRGEQYF. For the CDR3, the DNA is TGTGCCAGTAGCACCCACCCCACCGAGCGGGATAGGGGCGAGCAGTACTTC.

This clone appeared once. This rearrangement joins TRBV11-3 to TRBJ1-2, with D perhaps TRBD1 (6 bases). Germline V lookup: CDR1 SGHNT, CDR2 YENEEA. Trimming took off 6 bases at V and 2 bases at J, with 19 bases between the two ends. The CDR3 is made up of 16 amino acids. The CDR3 spells CASSLTYGGLNYGYTF. The CDR3 DNA is TGTGCCAGCAGTCTCACGTACGGGGGGCTAAACTATGGCTACACCTTC.

The chain employs TRBV5-5 and TRBJ1-1; weak D call: TRBD1 (5 bases). There are 13 residues in the CDR3. CDR1 SGHKS and CDR2 YYEKEE come from the germline V gene (reference sequence). V dropped 3 bases and J dropped 1 base, with 7 bases sitting between them. CDR3 protein: CASSWGENTEAFF. CDR3 DNA sequence: TGTGCCAGCAGCTGGGGCGAGAACACTGAAGCTTTCTTT. Drawing the rest from reference TRBV5-5 and TRBJ1-1, the complete variable domain is DAGVTQSPTHLIKTRGQQVTLRCSPISGHKSVSWYQQVLGQGPQFIFQYYEKEERGRGNFPDRFSARQFPNYSSELNVNALLLGDSALYLCASSWGENTEAFFGQGTRLTVV.

This sequence joins TRBV2 and TRBJ2-7, with TRBD1 matching over 7 bases. CDR3 length: 13 amino acids. Germline trimming cut 8 bases from V and 6 bases from J; bases unmatched to any gene: 10. CDR1 and CDR2 (germline): SNHLY, FYNNEI. The CDR3 DNA follows: TGTGCCAGCGACATTGACAGGGCGGGCGAGCAGTACTTC. Translated: CASDIDRAGEQYF. The full variable domain, completed using reference TRBV2 and TRBJ2-7, is EPEVTQTPSHQVTQMGQEVILRCVPISNHLYFYWYRQILGQKVEFLVSFYNNEISEKSEIFDDQFSVERPDGSNFTLKIRSTKLEDSAMYFCASDIDRAGEQYFGPGTRLTVT.

The CDR3 DNA follows: TGTGCCAGCAGTCCGTGGGCGGGCACTGAAGCTTTCTTT. It translates to CASSPWAGTEAFF. The V and J genes are TRBV27 and TRBJ1-1; D is undetermined. V shed 5 bases and J shed 4 bases, with 11 bases lying between them. CDR3 length: 13 amino acids. The germline V gene encodes CDR1 MNHEY and CDR2 SMNVEV (reference sequence).

CDR3 region: CASSLGTGGNQPQHF. The DNA for the CDR3 is TGTGCCAGCTCACTAGGGACAGGGGGCAATCAGCCCCAGCATTTT. This chain joins TRBV18 and TRBJ1-5, with 10 bases aligning to TRBD1. Germline CDR1 reads KGHSH; CDR2 reads LQKENI. The CDR3 is 15 residues long. J lost 2 bases, V lost 4 bases, and 2 bases had no gene match.